Following are 29 T cell receptor beta chains from one sample sequenced in a study of blood T cell repertoires in COVID-19. The table came from immunoSEQ multiplex PCR; TCRdb's copy has only in-frame clones and leaves some out. The table lists 200,000 to 250,000 clones, more than 80% of them singletons. Sequenced input: PBMCs or T cells enriched from blood (not recorded which). The source of these receptors is a man in his sixties who had recovered from COVID-19.

This clone was picked up one time. Written as DNA, the CDR3 is TGCGCCAGCAGCCAAGAGGGGGCCACCGGGGAGCTGTTTTTT. Translated: CASSQEGATGELFF. This chain connects TRBV4-3 to TRBJ2-2; the D gene is possibly TRBD1 (6 bases). Germline lookup yields CDR1 LGHNA and CDR2 YSLEER. Trimming left V 0 bases short and J 4 bases short, with 6 bases between. The CDR3 totals 14 residues.

The chain has TRBV19 and TRBJ1-5; 10 positions agree with TRBD1. Trimming took 3 bases from V and 6 from J; bases not matched to a gene: 2. The CDR3 consists of 14 residues. From germline, CDR1 is LNHDA and CDR2 SQIVND (reference sequence). The CDR3 bases are TGTGCCAGTAGTATTAGGACAGGGGGTCAGCCCCAGCATTTT. This sequence encodes CASSIRTGGQPQHF.

CDR3 residues: CASSQGGGGREKGQPQHF. The CDR3 DNA sequence: TGTGCCAGCAGCCAAGGAGGGGGGGGCAGGGAGAAAGGTCAGCCCCAGCATTTT. This chain links TRBV3-1 (or the pseudogene TRBV3-2) with TRBJ1-5, with D possibly matching TRBD1 (6 bases). V lost 1 base to trimming and J lost 6 bases, with 22 bases between them. The CDR3 contains 18 residues. CDR1 is LGHDT and CDR2 is YNNKEL in the germline V gene (reference sequence).

The V gene is TRBV19, the J gene TRBJ2-5, with D perhaps matching TRBD2 (7 bases). The V end lost 5 bases, the J end lost 4 bases, and 11 bases lay between the germline ends. The CDR3 is 13 amino acids. Germline CDR1 LNHDA, CDR2 SQIVND (reference sequence). The chain's CDR3 is CASSEGGVETQYF. DNA for the CDR3: TGTGCCAGTAGTGAAGGGGGGGTAGAGACCCAGTACTTC.

The chain uses TRBV21-1 and TRBJ2-7; TRBD1 reflects the table's D call only, with no check against the DNA. TRBV21-1 is tagged as a pseudogene. The CDR3 runs to 16 residues. Here the CDR3 DNA reads TGTGCCACCGGGGCCCCCCCGGGGACAGTGCGGTACGAGCAGTACTTC. It translates to CATGAPPGTVRYEQYF.

The chain joins TRBV9 to TRBJ2-2; no clear D gene. The CDR3 is 16 amino acids. CDR1 and CDR2 (germline): SGDLS, YYNGEE. V shed 0 bases and J shed 0 bases, with 9 bases lying between them. CDR3 bases: TGTGCCAGCAGCGTAGCTACAGATACGAACACCGGGGAGCTGTTTTTT. This translates into CASSVATDTNTGELFF.

Only one count was recorded for this clone. The rearrangement joins TRBV6-6 to TRBJ1-5; D unresolved. Trimming removed 4 bases at V and 0 bases at J, with 10 bases between. CDR1 and CDR2 (germline): MNHNY, SVGAGI (reference sequence). CDR3 size: 15 residues. As DNA, the CDR3 is TGTGCCAGCAGTTTCACAGAATATAGCAATCAGCCCCAGCATTTT. It specifies CASSFTEYSNQPQHF.

The chain uses TRBV21-1 and TRBJ2-1; TRBD2 was called by the table and not checked on the DNA. TRBV21-1 is classified as a pseudogene. This CDR3 region has 18 residues. This CDR3 reads CASSKRNCGTSSSNEQFF. The CDR3 coding sequence is TGTGCCAGCAGCAAACGAAATTGCGGGACTAGCTCAAGTAATGAGCAGTTCTTC.

The rearrangement uses TRBV6-2 or TRBV6-3 and TRBJ1-2, with D maybe TRBD1 (5 bases). Germline V CDR1 and CDR2: MNHEY, SVGEGT. Trimming shortened V by 4 bases and J by 4 bases, and 13 bases separated the two germline ends. This CDR3 is 14 amino acids long. CDR3 DNA sequence: TGTGCCAGCAGTTTCGCGCGGGGACTCTATGGCTACACCTTC. Protein sequence: CASSFARGLYGYTF.

In its sample, this clone was seen once. The rearrangement joins TRBV12-5 to TRBJ2-7; TRBD1 aligns across 9 bases. V shed 7 bases and J 1 base; nucleotides not matched to a gene: 14. CDR1 is LGHNT, CDR2 FRNRAP, per germline. The CDR3 is made up of 17 amino acids. This CDR3 is CASAPGQGHVGSYEQYF. The CDR3 DNA sequence: TGTGCTAGTGCTCCGGGACAGGGCCATGTAGGGTCCTACGAGCAGTACTTC.

This clone was recorded only once. V and J are TRBV29-1 and TRBJ1-1; TRBD1 is a possible D gene (5 bases). The CDR3 spans 14 residues. Germline V gives CDR1 SQVTM, CDR2 ANQGSEA. V lost 5 bases, J lost 3 bases, and 16 bases lay in between. CDR3 nucleotides: TGCAGCGTTCGGGCAGGGCCTTTTGACACTGAAGCTTTCTTT. The encoded protein is CSVRAGPFDTEAFF.

The rearrangement uses TRBV19 and TRBJ2-7; 7 bases are a match to TRBD1. CDR1 and CDR2 (germline): LNHDA, SQIVND (reference sequence). The V segment lost 5 bases and the J segment 2 bases; nucleotides outside the gene matches: 6. This CDR3 has 14 residues. DNA of the CDR3: TGTGCCAGTAGTCCAGACAGGGCTACCTACGAGCAGTACTTC. Translation gives CASSPDRATYEQYF.

The V call is TRBV4-2, the J call TRBJ1-4, with D unresolved. V was cut by 0 bases and J by 8 bases, with 13 bases left in between. Germline CDR1 reads LGHNA; CDR2 reads YNFKEQ. The CDR3 totals 15 residues. The CDR3 sequence: CASSQDGTGREKLFF. Here the CDR3 DNA reads TGTGCCAGCAGCCAAGATGGTACGGGTAGGGAAAAACTGTTTTTT.

V is TRBV12-5 and J is TRBJ2-7; 9 nucleotides match TRBD2. Germline V gene lookup returns CDR1 LGHNT and CDR2 FRNRAP. The V gene end was trimmed by 5 bases and the J gene end by 0 bases; junction bases not matched to a gene: 14. This CDR3 spans 18 amino acids. The chain's CDR3 is CASGEARAGGLSSYEQYF. The DNA for the CDR3 is TGTGCTAGTGGTGAGGCGCGAGCGGGGGGTTTAAGCTCCTACGAGCAGTACTTC.

Here the CDR3 DNA reads TGTGCCAGCAGCTTAGCGCAGGGTATTCAGAGCTACACCTTC. Its translation: CASSLAQGIQSYTF. The chain couples TRBV7-9 to TRBJ1-2, with D perhaps TRBD1 (5 bases). The CDR3 is 14 amino acids. Trimming removed 0 bases from V and 9 bases from J, with 14 bases in between. Germline V CDR1 and CDR2: SEHNR, FQNEAQ (reference sequence).

The CDR3 is CAWSLTTSGVGYGYTF. CDR3 in DNA: TGTGCCTGGAGCCTCACAACCTCAGGGGTTGGGTATGGCTACACCTTC. J is TRBJ1-2 and V is TRBV30; weak D call: TRBD1 (6 bases). The CDR3 length is 16 residues. Germline V lookup: CDR1 GTSNPN, CDR2 SVGIG (reference sequence). The V gene lost 3 bases and the J gene lost 5 bases, with 22 bases spanning the gap.

This clone was recorded a few times. This rearrangement joins TRBV5-6 to TRBJ1-6, with D maybe TRBD1 (6 bases). Looked up from germline, CDR1 is SGHDT and CDR2 is YYEEEE. The CDR3 totals 14 residues. The ends were cut back, 5 bases at V and 6 bases at J, with 12 bases in the middle. CDR3 in amino acids: CASSPGGLNSPLHF. The CDR3 region has the DNA TGTGCCAGCAGTCCGGGGGGCCTTAATTCACCCCTCCACTTT.

V gene TRBV18 combines with J gene TRBJ1-1; D gene ambiguous. Trimming took 6 bases from V and 0 from J, leaving 8 bases between them. CDR1 is KGHSH and CDR2 is LQKENI in the germline V gene. This CDR3 comprises 13 residues. The CDR3 DNA sequence: TGTGCCAGCTCCCCCTCGTTGAACACTGAAGCTTTCTTT. As protein: CASSPSLNTEAFF.

This sequence joins TRBV7-9 and TRBJ2-5, with 8 bases matching TRBD1. The CDR3 extends over 15 amino acids. Germline CDR1 reads SEHNR; CDR2 reads FQNEAQ (reference sequence). Trimming cost V 5 bases and J 0 bases; bases outside gene matches: 5. The CDR3 coding sequence is TGTGCCAGCAGCCCGACAGGGGTGTACCAAGAGACCCAGTACTTC. As protein: CASSPTGVYQETQYF.

The chain employs TRBV14 and TRBJ1-2, with D tentatively TRBD1 (5 bases). The V gene's germline CDR1 is SGHDN and CDR2 FVKESK. V dropped 2 bases and J dropped 5 bases, with 15 bases sitting between them. The CDR3 loop spans 15 amino acids. The CDR3 reads CASSQRNRSLYGYTF. CDR3 in DNA: TGTGCCAGCAGCCAACGCAACAGGTCTTTATATGGCTACACCTTC.

The chain couples TRBV11-3 to TRBJ2-2; 7 bases line up with TRBD1. The CDR3 runs to 16 residues. Germline values: CDR1 SGHNT, CDR2 YENEEA. The V segment lost 4 bases and the J segment 0 bases; nucleotides outside the gene matches: 5. CDR3 nucleotides: TGTGCCAGCAGCTCTTCCGGGACAGCGAACACCGGGGAGCTGTTTTTT. This gives the protein CASSSSGTANTGELFF.

The rearrangement joins TRBV9 to TRBJ2-2, with 8 nucleotides matching TRBD1. The CDR3 contains 16 residues. V trimming: 0 bases; J trimming: 4 bases; junction bases outside the gene matches: 5. The germline V gene encodes CDR1 SGDLS and CDR2 YYNGEE. CDR3 loop: CASSVGSQGGTGELFF. CDR3 nucleotide sequence: TGTGCCAGCAGCGTAGGTTCACAGGGGGGCACCGGGGAGCTGTTTTTT. The full variable domain, with the rest looked up from reference TRBV9 and TRBJ2-2, is DSGVTQTPKHLITATGQRVTLRCSPRSGDLSVYWYQQSLDQGLQFLIQYYNGEERAKGNILERFSAQQFPDLHSELNLSSLELGDSALYFCASSVGSQGGTGELFFGEGSRLTVL.

The V and J genes are TRBV7-9 and TRBJ1-4, with D possibly matching TRBD1 (5 bases). The ends were cut back, 2 bases at V and 1 base at J, with 5 bases in the middle. Germline lookup yields CDR1 SEHNR and CDR2 FQNEAQ (reference sequence). The CDR3 is 14 residues long. As DNA, the CDR3 is TGTGCCAGCAGCTTACAGGGAACTAATGAAAAACTGTTTTTT. Protein product: CASSLQGTNEKLFF.

The chain has TRBV4-1 and TRBJ2-5; TRBD1 aligns across 11 bases. The V and J ends lost 0 bases and 5 bases, in that order; junction bases with no gene match: 11. The CDR3 is 18 residues long. Germline V gene data show CDR1 as MGHRA and CDR2 as YSYEKL. DNA for the CDR3: TGCGCCAGCAGCCAAGATCTTTACCTGGACAGGGGGCTGGAGACCCAGTACTTC. Encoded protein: CASSQDLYLDRGLETQYF.

J is TRBJ1-1 and V is TRBV30; no reliable D call. The V end was cut by 2 bases, the J end by 8 bases, with 12 bases between. Germline values: CDR1 GTSNPN, CDR2 SVGIG (reference sequence). The CDR3 sequence is 12 residues long. In DNA, the CDR3 is TGTGCCTGGAGTACAAATCCAACGGAAGCTTTCTTT. Encoded protein: CAWSTNPTEAFF.

In regard to this clone: Different DNA sequences within this sample yield the same CDR3. CDR3 loop: CASRPGPYEQYF. DNA for the CDR3: TGCGCCAGCCGACCAGGGCCCTACGAGCAGTACTTC. The chain is built from TRBV10-2 and TRBJ2-7; a weak D match, TRBD1 (5 bases). Germline V gene lookup returns CDR1 WSHSY and CDR2 SAAADI. This CDR3 comprises 12 residues. Trimming left V 8 bases short and J 2 bases short, with 10 bases between.

The genes are TRBV3-1 (or the pseudogene TRBV3-2) and TRBJ2-1, with 7 nucleotides matching TRBD2. Germline V gene sequence: CDR1 LGHDT, CDR2 YNNKEL (reference sequence). V lost 1 base to trimming and J lost 5 bases; unmatched junction nucleotides: 5. The CDR3 runs 15 residues. The CDR3 protein is CASSQGEGSHNEQFF. The CDR3 region has the DNA TGTGCCAGCAGCCAAGGGGAGGGGTCCCACAATGAGCAGTTCTTC.

The rearrangement joins TRBV11-3 to TRBJ1-1; a possible D gene is TRBD1 (5 bases). The germline gives CDR1 SGHNT, CDR2 YENEEA. V was cut by 0 bases and J by 0 bases, with 14 bases left in between. This CDR3 has 17 amino acids. CDR3 loop: CASSLDPSKGLNTEAFF. CDR3 nucleotide sequence: TGTGCCAGCAGCTTAGACCCTTCAAAGGGGTTGAACACTGAAGCTTTCTTT.

V and J are TRBV18 and TRBJ1-6; TRBD1 aligns across 8 bases. This CDR3 comprises 20 residues. Germline V gene lookup returns CDR1 KGHSH and CDR2 LQKENI. V lost 3 bases to trimming and J lost 7 bases; unmatched junction nucleotides: 20. CDR3 bases: TGTGCCAGCTCACCGCGTTCGGATCAGCGGGACAGGAGGGGAAATTCACCCCTCCACTTT. Translating it yields CASSPRSDQRDRRGNSPLHF.